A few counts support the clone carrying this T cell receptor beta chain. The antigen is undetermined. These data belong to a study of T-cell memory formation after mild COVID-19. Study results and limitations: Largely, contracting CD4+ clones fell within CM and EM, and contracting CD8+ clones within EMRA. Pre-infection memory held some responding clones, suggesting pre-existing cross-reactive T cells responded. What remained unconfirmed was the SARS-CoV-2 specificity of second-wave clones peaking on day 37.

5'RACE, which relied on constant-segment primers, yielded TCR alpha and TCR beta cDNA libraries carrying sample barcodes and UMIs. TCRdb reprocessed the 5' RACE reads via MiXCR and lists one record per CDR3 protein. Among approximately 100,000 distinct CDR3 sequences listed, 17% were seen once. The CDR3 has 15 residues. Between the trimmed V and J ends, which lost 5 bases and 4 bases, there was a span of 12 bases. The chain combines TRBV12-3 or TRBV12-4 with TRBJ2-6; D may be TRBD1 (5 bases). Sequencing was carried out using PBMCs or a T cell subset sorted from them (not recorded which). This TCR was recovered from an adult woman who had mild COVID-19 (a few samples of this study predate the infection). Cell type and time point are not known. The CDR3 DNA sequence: TGTGCCAGCAGTCTCCGATCAGGGGGGGCCAACGTCCTGACTTTC. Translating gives CASSLRSGGANVLTF.